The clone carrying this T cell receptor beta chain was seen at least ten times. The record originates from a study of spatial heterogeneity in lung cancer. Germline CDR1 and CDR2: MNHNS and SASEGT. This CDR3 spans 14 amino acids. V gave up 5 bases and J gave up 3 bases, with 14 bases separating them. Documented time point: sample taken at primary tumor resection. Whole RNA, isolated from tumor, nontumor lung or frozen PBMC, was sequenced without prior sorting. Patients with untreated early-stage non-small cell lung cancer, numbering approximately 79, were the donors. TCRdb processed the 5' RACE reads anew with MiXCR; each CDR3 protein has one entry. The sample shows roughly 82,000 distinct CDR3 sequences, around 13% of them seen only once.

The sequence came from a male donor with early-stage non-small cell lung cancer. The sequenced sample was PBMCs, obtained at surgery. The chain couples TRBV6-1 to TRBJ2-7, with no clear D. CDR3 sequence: CASSFSIQSYEQYF. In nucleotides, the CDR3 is TGTGCCAGCAGTTTTAGTATCCAGAGCTACGAGCAGTACTTC.